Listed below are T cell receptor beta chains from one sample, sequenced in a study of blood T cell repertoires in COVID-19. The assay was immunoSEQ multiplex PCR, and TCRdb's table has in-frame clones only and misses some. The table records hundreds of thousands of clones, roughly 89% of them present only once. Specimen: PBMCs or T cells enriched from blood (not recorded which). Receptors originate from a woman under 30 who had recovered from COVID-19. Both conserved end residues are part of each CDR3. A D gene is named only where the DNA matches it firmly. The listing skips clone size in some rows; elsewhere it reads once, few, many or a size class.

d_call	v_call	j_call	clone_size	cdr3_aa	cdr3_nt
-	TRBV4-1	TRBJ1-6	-	CASGGSYNSPLHF	TGCGCCAGCGGAGGGAGTTATAATTCACCCCTCCACTTT
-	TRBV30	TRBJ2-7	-	CAWSGSGSYEQYF	TGTGCCTGGAGTGGGTCGGGGTCCTACGAGCAGTACTTC
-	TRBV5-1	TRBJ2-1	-	CASSFTGGAYNEQFF	TGCGCCAGCAGCTTTACAGGGGGGGCATACAATGAGCAGTTCTTC
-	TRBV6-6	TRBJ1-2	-	CASSPFEDGYTF	TGTGCCAGCAGCCCTTTTGAGGATGGCTACACCTTC
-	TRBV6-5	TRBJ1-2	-	CASSLGGGPHGYTF	TGTGCCAGCAGCCTGGGGGGGGGACCCCATGGCTACACCTTC
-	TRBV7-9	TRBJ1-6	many	CASSIEQYNSPLHF	TGTGCCAGCAGCATAGAACAGTATAATTCACCCCTCCACTTT
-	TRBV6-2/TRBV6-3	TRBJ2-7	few	CASSFTTTGPVGRYF	TGTGCCAGCAGTTTTACGACCACAGGGCCGGTAGGGAGATACTTC
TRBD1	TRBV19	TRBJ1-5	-	CASIPRTGVNQPQHF	TGTGCCAGTATCCCTCGGACAGGGGTCAATCAGCCCCAGCATTTT
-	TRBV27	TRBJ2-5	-	CASRFRGAALTQYF	TGTGCCAGCAGGTTCCGCGGGGCGGCCCTGACCCAGTACTTC
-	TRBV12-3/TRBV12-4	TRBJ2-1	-	CASSFQNNEQFF	TGTGCCAGCAGTTTTCAGAACAATGAGCAGTTCTTC
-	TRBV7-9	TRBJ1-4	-	CASSPQANNEKLFF	TGTGCCAGCAGCCCCCAGGCAAATAATGAAAAACTGTTTTTT
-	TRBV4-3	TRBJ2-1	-	CASSQVGGEQFF	TGCGCCAGCAGCCAAGTAGGGGGTGAGCAGTTCTTC
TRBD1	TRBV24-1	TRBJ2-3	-	CATSDLGTGETDTQYF	TGTGCCACCAGTGACCTCGGGACAGGGGAAACAGATACGCAGTATTTT
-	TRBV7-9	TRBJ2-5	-	CASSLFLSTIPQETQYF	TGTGCCAGCAGCTTATTTCTTTCGACTATTCCCCAAGAGACCCAGTACTTC
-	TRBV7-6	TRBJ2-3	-	CASSLLSSGVLPDTQYF	TGTGCCAGCAGCCTATTGAGTTCGGGAGTCCTCCCAGATACGCAGTATTTT
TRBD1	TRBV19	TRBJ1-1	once	CASNTQGLHTEAFF	TGTGCCAGTAACACACAGGGGTTGCACACTGAAGCTTTCTTT
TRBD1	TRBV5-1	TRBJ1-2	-	CASSPTGEDYGYTF	TGCGCCAGCAGCCCTACAGGGGAAGACTATGGCTACACCTTC